This T cell receptor beta chain emerged from a study of T cells expressing NK-cell markers. TCRdb re-called the 5' RACE reads, yielding one record per CDR3 amino acid sequence without DNA. The sample holds some 410,000 distinct CDR3 sequences. CDR1 and CDR2 (germline): DFQATT, SNEGSKA (reference sequence). CDR3 length: 11 amino acids. Study results and limitations: HCMV specificity of the expanded NKG2C+ T cell clones was not established. Among several donors, these clonotypes also ranked first in the CD3+CD56-NKG2C+ fraction.

About this clonotype itself: Its antigen remains unidentified.

The gene calls are TRBV20-1 and TRBJ2-1; TCRdb proposes TRBD2, but this gene call is untestable without DNA. Sequencing was done on a sample of blood T cells: a sorted CD56 or NKG2C T cell subset, CD4+ or CD8+ T cells, or bulk PBMC T cells (not recorded which). This clonotype originated in a woman between 18 and 70 years old in good health. CDR3 residues: CSAREGRAEFF.